One and the same sample provided the 17 T cell receptor beta chains below, sequenced in a study of blood T cell repertoires in COVID-19 (dated by TCRdb to 2020 to 2021). Library preparation was by the immunoSEQ multiplex PCR assay. TCRdb limited this immuneACCESS table to in-frame rearrangements with V and J called. A share of clones is missing; checked studies link under half to unresolved V genes, and the rest is unexplained. The sample profile shows about 150,000 clones; 88% of them were found once. 2.3% of the sample is taken by the ten largest. Sequencing was performed on peripheral blood. The receptors shown here come from a human donor in a cohort sampled during active COVID-19.

The CDR3 protein is CASRLAGGVYEQYF. DNA of the CDR3: TGTGCCAGCAGACTAGCGGGGGGGGTCTACGAGCAGTACTTC. The chain couples TRBV2 to TRBJ2-7; TRBD2 aligns across 13 bases. Trimming cost V 6 bases and J 3 bases; bases outside gene matches: 2. The CDR3 is 14 amino acids. Germline lookup yields CDR1 SNHLY and CDR2 FYNNEI. Based on the CDR3 plus reference TRBV2 and TRBJ2-7, the full variable domain is EPEVTQTPSHQVTQMGQEVILRCVPISNHLYFYWYRQILGQKVEFLVSFYNNEISEKSEIFDDQFSVERPDGSNFTLKIRSTKLEDSAMYFCASRLAGGVYEQYFGPGTRLTVT.

The chain joins TRBV19 to TRBJ2-3; D is unclear. The CDR3 is made up of 14 amino acids. The V gene's germline CDR1 is LNHDA and CDR2 SQIVND (reference sequence). V was cut by 0 bases and J by 6 bases, with 10 bases left in between. The CDR3 nucleotides are TGTGCCAGTAGTATAGATCCTTCCGTGGATACGCAGTATTTT. This gives the protein CASSIDPSVDTQYF.

This chain connects TRBV7-8 to TRBJ1-6; 9 bases are a match to TRBD1. The length of the CDR3 is 16 residues. V trimming: 3 bases; J trimming: 4 bases; junction bases outside the gene matches: 4. CDR1 is SGHVS, CDR2 FQNEAQ, per germline. CDR3 bases: TGTGCCAGCAGCTTCCCTGGGACAGGGTATAATTCACCCCTCCACTTT. Residues: CASSFPGTGYNSPLHF. Drawing the rest from reference TRBV7-8 and TRBJ1-6, the complete variable domain is GAGVSQSPRYKVAKRGQDVALRCDPISGHVSLFWYQQALGQGPEFLTYFQNEAQLDKSGLPSDRFFAERPEGSVSTLKIQRTQQEDSAVYLCASSFPGTGYNSPLHFGNGTRLTVT.

With respect to this clone: This sample also contains other DNA sequences that code for the same CDR3. The chain is built from TRBV30 and TRBJ1-5; D is ambiguous. The V gene's germline CDR1 is GTSNPN and CDR2 SVGIG (reference sequence). The CDR3 spans 13 residues. V lost 0 bases and J 4 bases, leaving 7 bases between the germline ends. CDR3: CAWSVRGNQPQHF. As DNA, the CDR3 is TGTGCCTGGAGTGTACGAGGAAATCAGCCCCAGCATTTT.

The V call is TRBV24-1, the J call TRBJ1-1; weak D call: TRBD1 (6 bases). The V gene lost 4 bases and the J gene lost 1 base, with 12 bases spanning the gap. Germline V gene lookup returns CDR1 KGHDR and CDR2 SFDVKD. The length of the CDR3 is 15 residues. CDR3 coding DNA: TGTGCCACCAGTGACACCGGGACAACGAACACTGAAGCTTTCTTT. Its protein product is CATSDTGTTNTEAFF.

This chain connects TRBV4-1 to TRBJ1-1; TRBD1 might be the D (6 bases). The CDR3 is 14 amino acids. Germline CDR1 is MGHRA and CDR2 is YSYEKL. The V gene lost 2 bases and the J gene lost 5 bases, with 12 bases spanning the gap. The CDR3 sequence is CASSQPGARTEAFF. The CDR3 region has the DNA TGCGCCAGCAGCCAACCAGGGGCTCGGACTGAAGCTTTCTTT.

The chain recombines TRBV30 with TRBJ2-2; 8 bases map to TRBD2. V shed 3 bases and J 0 bases; nucleotides not matched to a gene: 0. The CDR3 has 14 amino acids. Germline loops: CDR1 GTSNPN, CDR2 SVGIG (reference sequence). The CDR3 loop is CAWSGGANTGELFF. As DNA, the CDR3 is TGTGCCTGGAGCGGGGGGGCGAACACCGGGGAGCTGTTTTTT.

V usage is TRBV4-1 and J usage is TRBJ1-5, with D possibly being TRBD1 (5 bases). Trimming left V 4 bases short and J 4 bases short, with 11 bases between. The length of the CDR3 is 14 residues. The germline CDR1 and CDR2 sequences are MGHRA and YSYEKL. DNA of the CDR3: TGCGCCAGCAGCCGGGGCCAGACGAATCAGCCCCAGCATTTT. Its protein is CASSRGQTNQPQHF.

V usage is TRBV5-1 and J usage is TRBJ2-2; 7 nucleotides agree with TRBD1. Germline CDR1 is SGHRS and CDR2 is YFSETQ. The CDR3 is made up of 15 amino acids. V shed 0 bases, J shed 1 base, and the junction held 0 bases outside the gene matches. CDR3 region: CASSLGTGNTGELFF. CDR3 bases: TGCGCCAGCAGCTTGGGGACAGGGAACACCGGGGAGCTGTTTTTT.

The gene calls are TRBV4-3 and TRBJ2-3; the match to TRBD1 covers 9 bases. The trim removed 0 bases at V and 2 bases at J, leaving 6 bases unmatched. Germline V CDR1 and CDR2: LGHNA, YSLEER. The CDR3 runs to 17 residues. CDR3 nucleotides: TGCGCCAGCAGCCAAGATCCCGGGACAGGGTCCACAGATACGCAGTATTTT. This translates into CASSQDPGTGSTDTQYF.

The J gene is TRBJ1-5, the V gene TRBV6-1; D is ambiguous. The V gene lost 3 bases and the J gene lost 2 bases, with 11 bases spanning the gap. This CDR3 has 15 amino acids. The V gene's germline CDR1 is MNHNS and CDR2 SASEGT. CDR3 region: CASSDLGRRNQPQHF. CDR3 nucleotides: TGTGCCAGCAGTGATTTGGGGAGGCGCAATCAGCCCCAGCATTTT.

The J gene is TRBJ1-1, the V gene TRBV7-2, with a tentative D call TRBD1 (6 bases). V was pared by 1 base and J by 6 bases, with 9 bases between. Germline loops: CDR1 SGHTA, CDR2 FQGNSA. The CDR3 sequence is 13 residues long. In DNA, the CDR3 is TGTGCCAGCAGCTTAGGAGGGGGTCCTGAAGCTTTCTTT. Residues: CASSLGGGPEAFF.

The chain uses TRBV7-6 and TRBJ1-6; D gene unclear. Trimming removed 5 bases at V and 0 bases at J, with 5 bases between. Germline V gene sequence: CDR1 SGHVS, CDR2 FNYEAQ. The CDR3 runs to 14 residues. The CDR3 bases are TGTGCCAGCAGCCGGAGCTCCTATAATTCACCCCTCCACTTT. It codes for CASSRSSYNSPLHF.

The chain uses TRBV6-6 and TRBJ1-3, with D possibly being TRBD1 (5 bases). With 5 bases removed from V and 0 bases from J, the gap between germline ends came to 11 bases. Germline CDR1 MNHNY, CDR2 SVGAGI (reference sequence). The CDR3 has 15 residues. CDR3 sequence reads: CASSREGVSGNTIYF. DNA of the CDR3: TGTGCCAGCAGTCGTGAAGGGGTCTCTGGAAACACCATATATTTT.

The V call is TRBV7-9, the J call TRBJ1-1; 7 bases are shared with TRBD1. V dropped 2 bases and J dropped 0; count of bases not matched to a gene: 0. This CDR3 is built from 14 residues. CDR1 and CDR2 from the germline V gene are SEHNR and FQNEAQ (reference sequence). DNA of the CDR3: TGTGCCAGCAGCTTAACAGGGGTGAACACTGAAGCTTTCTTT. Translated: CASSLTGVNTEAFF.

This rearrangement joins TRBV30 to TRBJ2-1; 7 bases map to TRBD2. Germline trimming cut 5 bases from V and 6 bases from J; bases unmatched to any gene: 10. Germline-derived CDR1 and CDR2 are GTSNPN and SVGIG (reference sequence). The CDR3 totals 14 residues. The CDR3 coding sequence is TGTGCCTGGTCCCCGACTAGCCTGGGCAATGAGCAGTTCTTC. Encoded protein: CAWSPTSLGNEQFF.

The V gene is TRBV28, the J gene TRBJ2-1, with TRBD2 matching 11 bases. Germline V gene sequence: CDR1 MDHEN, CDR2 SYDVKM. Trimming removed 5 bases from V and 1 base from J; junction bases left unmatched: 1. CDR3 length: 15 residues. The CDR3 is CASSRLAGSYNEQFF. CDR3 in DNA: TGTGCCAGCAGTAGACTAGCGGGGTCCTACAATGAGCAGTTCTTC.